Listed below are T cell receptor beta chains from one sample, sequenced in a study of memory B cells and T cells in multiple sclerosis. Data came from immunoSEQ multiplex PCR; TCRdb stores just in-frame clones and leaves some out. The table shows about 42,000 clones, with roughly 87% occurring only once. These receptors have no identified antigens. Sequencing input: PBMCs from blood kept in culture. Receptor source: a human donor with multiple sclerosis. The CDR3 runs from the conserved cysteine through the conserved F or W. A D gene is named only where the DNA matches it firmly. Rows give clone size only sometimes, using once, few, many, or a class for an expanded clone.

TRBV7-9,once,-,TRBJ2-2,CASSLSISGYDGELFF,TGTGCCAGCAGCTTAAGTATTTCAGGGTACGACGGGGAGCTGTTTTTT
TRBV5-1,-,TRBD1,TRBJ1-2,CASSVGQGYGYTF,TGCGCCAGCTCCGTCGGACAGGGGTATGGCTACACCTTC
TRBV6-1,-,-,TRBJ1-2,CASSPTLGRGYGYTF,TGTGCCAGCAGCCCCACCCTCGGTAGGGGCTATGGCTACACCTTC
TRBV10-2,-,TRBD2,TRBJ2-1,CASSQLAGGVGEQFF,TGCGCCAGCAGCCAACTAGCGGGAGGTGTAGGTGAGCAGTTCTTC
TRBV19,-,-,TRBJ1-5,CASRIDTYQPQHF,TGTGCCAGTAGGATAGACACCTATCAGCCCCAGCATTTT
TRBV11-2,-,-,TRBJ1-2,CASSSNRAPTQYYGYTF,TGTGCCAGCAGCTCGAACAGGGCCCCAACCCAATACTATGGCTACACCTTC
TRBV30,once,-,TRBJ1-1,CAWSEPYTEAFF,TGTGCCTGGAGTGAACCCTACACTGAAGCTTTCTTT
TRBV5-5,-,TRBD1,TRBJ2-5,CASSGMTGGEETQYF,TGTGCCAGCAGCGGGATGACAGGGGGAGAGGAGACCCAGTACTTC
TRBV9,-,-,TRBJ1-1,CASSPGLDLVNTEAFF,TGTGCCAGCAGCCCAGGCCTGGACCTTGTAAACACTGAAGCTTTCTTT
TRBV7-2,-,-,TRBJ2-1,CASSVQGGGPPYNEQFF,TGTGCCAGCAGCGTACAAGGGGGGGGGCCCCCCTACAATGAGCAGTTCTTC
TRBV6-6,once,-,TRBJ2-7,CASSYASQGIYEQYF,TGTGCCAGCAGTTACGCCTCCCAAGGGATCTACGAGCAGTACTTC
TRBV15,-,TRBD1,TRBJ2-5,CATSNPGQGSPTQYF,TGTGCCACCAGCAACCCGGGACAGGGGAGTCCGACCCAGTACTTC
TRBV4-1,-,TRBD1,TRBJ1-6,CASSLGTGMNSPLHF,TGCGCCAGCAGCCTCGGGACAGGGATGAATTCACCCCTCCACTTT
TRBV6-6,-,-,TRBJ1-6,CASSYRSSYNSPLHF,TGTGCCAGCAGTTACAGGAGCTCCTATAATTCACCCCTCCACTTT
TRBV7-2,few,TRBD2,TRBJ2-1,CASSLLASGGREQFF,TGTGCCAGCAGCTTATTAGCTAGCGGGGGACGTGAGCAGTTCTTC